These 5 T cell receptor beta chains were all obtained from the same sample, sequenced in a study of early T cells in non-severe SARS-CoV-2 infection. TCRdb processed the 5' RACE reads anew with MiXCR; each CDR3 protein has one entry. The table includes around 50,000 distinct CDR3 sequences, 10% to 15% detected once. The sample comprised whole blood. The receptors were gathered from an adult who was a healthcare worker with PCR-confirmed SARS-CoV-2 infection or an uninfected control (not recorded which).

The chain is built from TRBV3-1 and TRBJ2-3; 8 positions agree with TRBD2. Unmatched junction bases numbered 2, after V lost 4 bases and J lost 2 bases. Germline loops: CDR1 LGHDT, CDR2 YNNKEL (reference sequence). This CDR3 is built from 14 residues. CDR3 region: CASSRLASTDTQYF. The CDR3 DNA sequence: TGTGCCAGCAGCCGACTAGCGTCCACAGATACGCAGTATTTT.

This clonotype has at least ten counts. This chain links TRBV20-1 with TRBJ2-4; D is ambiguous. V was clipped by 3 bases and J by 0 bases, with 12 bases between them. Germline V gives CDR1 DFQATT, CDR2 SNEGSKA (reference sequence). The CDR3 sequence is 15 residues long. In nucleotides, the CDR3 is TGCAGTGCTAGCAGTCCCGATGTAGCCAAAAACATTCAGTACTTC. Its translation is CSASSPDVAKNIQYF.

This sequence joins TRBV6-1 and TRBJ2-7; D ambiguous. Trimming stripped 4 bases from V and 1 base from J, with 11 bases between. Germline V CDR1 and CDR2: MNHNS, SASEGT. CDR3 length equals 14 residues. The DNA of the CDR3 is TGTGCCAGCAGTGCGGAAAGTGCTTCCTACGAGCAGTACTTC. It translates to CASSAESASYEQYF.

In this sample, this clonotype turned up many times. The chain uses TRBV5-1 and TRBJ2-1, with D possibly matching TRBD2 (6 bases). Trimming cost V 5 bases and J 10 bases, with 13 bases left between them. The CDR3 is made up of 12 amino acids. The germline V gene has CDR1 SGHRS and CDR2 YFSETQ. CDR3 loop: CASSWDWREQFF. Written as DNA, the CDR3 is TGCGCCAGCAGTTGGGACTGGAGGGAGCAGTTCTTC.

This clonotype appeared many times. The chain employs TRBV30 and TRBJ1-2; D is undetermined. The germline V and J ends were trimmed by 3 bases and 4 bases, with 12 bases remaining between them. The CDR3 has 13 residues. In germline, CDR1 is GTSNPN, CDR2 SVGIG (reference sequence). CDR3 nucleotides: TGTGCCTGGAGACCGACCAGCCCCTATGGCTACACCTTC. Translating gives CAWRPTSPYGYTF.